This TCR beta chain was sequenced during a study of blood T cell repertoires in COVID-19. About the study: Whether acute or convalescent, the COVID-19 samples came from the United States, Italy and Spain. The cDNA or gDNA used as material had been derived from T cells, B-cell-depleted T cells, or PBMCs.

Per germline, CDR1 SGHKS and CDR2 YYEKEE (reference sequence). V lost 4 bases, J lost 2 bases, and 11 bases stayed unmatched. This CDR3 has 16 amino acids. This clone was seen just once. Study processing details: Estimates of nucleated cell counts were drawn from the amplification of reference gene primers. Here immunoSEQ multiplex PCR was the method, and the copy in TCRdb shows in-frame clones only, minus some. V and J calls and clone size come straight from that table; D and trimming were deduced from the DNA. The sample records 100,000 to 150,000 clones, approximately 90% being singletons. This TCR came from an elderly woman with acute or convalescent COVID-19. The rearrangement joins TRBV5-5 to TRBJ1-2; 7 bases line up with TRBD1. The sample consisted of peripheral blood. CDR3 in DNA: TGTGCCAGCAGCCGCCTCCCAAGACAGGGAAACTATGGCTACACCTTC. It yields the protein CASSRLPRQGNYGYTF.